This T cell receptor (beta chain) was retrieved from a study of blood T cell repertoires in COVID-19. Study in general: COVID-19 samples collected from the United States, Italy and Spain covered acute and convalescent phases. PBMCs, B-cell-depleted T cells, or T cells provided the cDNA or gDNA that made up the material.

In the study's own analysis: Amplification of reference gene primers was used by the study to estimate nucleated cell counts. The repertoire was sequenced with immunoSEQ multiplex PCR; TCRdb's copy has only in-frame clones and lacks some. The V and J calls and clone size come from that table; D and trimming were worked out from the DNA. The profile shows about 80,000 clones, about 80% of them singletons. The germline gives CDR1 SGHDT, CDR2 YYEEEE. V lost 4 bases to trimming and J lost 5 bases; unmatched junction nucleotides: 14. This CDR3 contains 17 residues. The TCR sequence derives from a human donor in a cohort sampled during active COVID-19. The chain links TRBV5-6 to TRBJ2-5, with 10 bases lining up with TRBD1. Material for sequencing was peripheral blood. The CDR3 DNA reads as TGTGCCAGCAGCCTGGTAGGGGTGACAGGGGGCTTGGAGACCCAGTACTTC. This gives the protein CASSLVGVTGGLETQYF. Complete variable domain (other parts from reference TRBV5-6 and TRBJ2-5): DAGVTQSPTHLIKTRGQQVTLRCSPKSGHDTVSWYQQALGQGPQFIFQYYEEEERQRGNFPDRFSGHQFPNYSSELNVNALLLGDSALYLCASSLVGVTGGLETQYFGPGTRLLVL.